A single sample gave rise to the 4 T cell receptor beta chains below, sequenced in a study of CD8 T cells in Susac syndrome. RNA, at roughly 0.45 to 1 ug, was reverse transcribed with random hexamers. TCRdb reprocessed the immunoSEQ multiplex PCR reads via MiXCR and lists one record per CDR3 protein. The sample yields around 170,000 distinct CDR3 sequences, nearly 97% seen once. Material for sequencing was CD4+ T cells from PBMCs. These receptors originate from a human donor with Susac syndrome.

The chain carries TRBV6-2 or TRBV6-3 and TRBJ2-2; TRBD1 agrees at 8 bases. After removal of 2 bases from V and 0 bases from J, the junction contained 14 bases not matched to a gene. The CDR3 covers 20 residues. Germline-derived CDR1 and CDR2 are MNHEY and SVGEGT. The CDR3: CASSYRPGTGLSANTGELFF. CDR3 nucleotides: TGTGCCAGCAGTTACCGACCAGGGACAGGCCTTTCCGCGAACACCGGGGAGCTGTTTTTT.

The chain recombines TRBV5-1 with TRBJ2-4; D might be TRBD2 (7 bases). CDR1 SGHRS and CDR2 YFSETQ come from the germline V gene. The CDR3 length is 15 residues. V lost 4 bases and J lost 0, with 11 bases in between. The CDR3 sequence: CASSGGGGAKNIQYF. For the CDR3, the DNA is TGCGCCAGCAGCGGAGGGGGGGGAGCCAAAAACATTCAGTACTTC.

The chain employs TRBV5-1 and TRBJ2-5; tentatively, D is TRBD2 (5 bases). This CDR3 contains 14 residues. Trimming stripped 5 bases from V and 5 bases from J, with 16 bases between. The germline gives CDR1 SGHRS, CDR2 YFSETQ. CDR3 DNA: TGCGCCAGCAGTCCCTCAGACCCGGGGGAGACCCAGTACTTC. It is translated as CASSPSDPGETQYF.

This rearrangement joins TRBV14 to TRBJ1-5; D gene uncertain. The CDR3 contains 13 residues. The germline gives CDR1 SGHDN, CDR2 FVKESK. V was cut by 0 bases and J by 5 bases, with 5 bases left in between. The CDR3: CASSQDPHQPQHF. The CDR3, as DNA: TGTGCCAGCAGCCAAGATCCACATCAGCCCCAGCATTTT.